Only a few counts were recorded for the clone carrying this TCR beta chain. The sample belongs to a study of response to subunit inactivated influenza vaccine. TCRdb re-derived calls from the RT-PCR reads in MiXCR, one entry per CDR3 protein. The sample includes more than 250,000 distinct CDR3 sequences, roughly 22% of them seen just once. Germline V gene data show CDR1 as SEHNR and CDR2 as FQNEAQ (reference sequence). The CDR3 totals 16 residues. V was cut by 1 base and J by 0 bases, with 10 bases left in between. The sequencing here drew on PBMCs from blood, taken about 20 months after vaccination. The genes are TRBV7-9 and TRBJ2-1; D may be TRBD2 (6 bases). The source of this sequence is a man between 45 and 75 years old who received an inactivated influenza vaccine. The CDR3 sequence is CASSLVGGISYNEQFF. In DNA, the CDR3 is TGTGCCAGCAGCTTAGTTGGCGGGATCTCCTACAATGAGCAGTTCTTC.